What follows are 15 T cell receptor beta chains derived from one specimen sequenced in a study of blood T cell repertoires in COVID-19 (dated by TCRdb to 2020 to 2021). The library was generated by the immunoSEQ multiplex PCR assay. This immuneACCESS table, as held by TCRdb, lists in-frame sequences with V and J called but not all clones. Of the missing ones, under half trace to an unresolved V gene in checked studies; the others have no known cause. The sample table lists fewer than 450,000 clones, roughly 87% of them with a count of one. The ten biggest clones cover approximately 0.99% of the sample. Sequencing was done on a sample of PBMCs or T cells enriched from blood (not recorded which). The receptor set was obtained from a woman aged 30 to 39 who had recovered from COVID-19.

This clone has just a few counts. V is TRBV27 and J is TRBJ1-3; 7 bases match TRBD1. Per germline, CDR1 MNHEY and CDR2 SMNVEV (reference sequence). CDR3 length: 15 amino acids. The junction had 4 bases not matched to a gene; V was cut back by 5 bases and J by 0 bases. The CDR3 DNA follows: TGTGCCAGCAGTGTACAGGGGACCTCTGGAAACACCATATATTTT. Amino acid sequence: CASSVQGTSGNTIYF.

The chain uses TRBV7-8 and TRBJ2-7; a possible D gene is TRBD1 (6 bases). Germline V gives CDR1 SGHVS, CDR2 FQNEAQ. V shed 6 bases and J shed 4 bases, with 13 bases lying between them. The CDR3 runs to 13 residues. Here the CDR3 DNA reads TGTGCCAGCAGGTCAGGGGTCCGTTACGAGCAGTACTTC. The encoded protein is CASRSGVRYEQYF. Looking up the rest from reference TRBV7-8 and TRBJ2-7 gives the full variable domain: GAGVSQSPRYKVAKRGQDVALRCDPISGHVSLFWYQQALGQGPEFLTYFQNEAQLDKSGLPSDRFFAERPEGSVSTLKIQRTQQEDSAVYLCASRSGVRYEQYFGPGTRLTVT.

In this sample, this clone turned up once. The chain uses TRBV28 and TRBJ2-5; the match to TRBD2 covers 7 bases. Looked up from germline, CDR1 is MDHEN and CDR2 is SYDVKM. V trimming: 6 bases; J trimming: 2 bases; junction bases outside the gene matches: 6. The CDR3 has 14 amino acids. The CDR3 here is CASRPSGEQETQYF. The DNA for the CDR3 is TGTGCCAGCAGGCCTAGCGGAGAGCAAGAGACCCAGTACTTC.

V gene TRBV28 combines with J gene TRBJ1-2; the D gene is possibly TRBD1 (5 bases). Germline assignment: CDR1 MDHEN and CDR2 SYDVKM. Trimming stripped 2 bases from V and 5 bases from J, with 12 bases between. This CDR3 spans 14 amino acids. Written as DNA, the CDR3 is TGTGCCAGCAGTTTAAAGGGGTATGTTTATGGCTACACCTTC. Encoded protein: CASSLKGYVYGYTF.

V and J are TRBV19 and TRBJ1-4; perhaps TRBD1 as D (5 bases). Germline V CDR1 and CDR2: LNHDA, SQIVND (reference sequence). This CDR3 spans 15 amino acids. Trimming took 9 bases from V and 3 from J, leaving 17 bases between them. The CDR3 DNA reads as TGTGCCAGCAAACCCGGGACTGCCTCTAATGAAAAACTGTTTTTT. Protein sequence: CASKPGTASNEKLFF.

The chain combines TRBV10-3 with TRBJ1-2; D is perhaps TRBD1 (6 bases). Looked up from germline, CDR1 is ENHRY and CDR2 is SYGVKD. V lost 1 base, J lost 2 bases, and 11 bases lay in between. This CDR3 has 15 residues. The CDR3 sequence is CAISEWTVDNYGYTF. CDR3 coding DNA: TGTGCCATCAGTGAGTGGACAGTTGACAACTATGGCTACACCTTC.

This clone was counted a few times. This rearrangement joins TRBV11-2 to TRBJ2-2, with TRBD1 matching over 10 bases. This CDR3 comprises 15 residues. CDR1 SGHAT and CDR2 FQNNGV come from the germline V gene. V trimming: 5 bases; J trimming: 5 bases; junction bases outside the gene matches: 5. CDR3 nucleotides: TGTGCCAGCAGCCTACGGACAGGGGGAACCGGGGAGCTGTTTTTT. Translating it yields CASSLRTGGTGELFF.

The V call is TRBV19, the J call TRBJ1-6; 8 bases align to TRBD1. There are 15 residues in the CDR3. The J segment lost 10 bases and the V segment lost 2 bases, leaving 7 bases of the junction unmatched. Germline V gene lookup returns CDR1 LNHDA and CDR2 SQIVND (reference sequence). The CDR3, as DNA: TGTGCCAGTAGTATATTAGAACAGGGGGACTCACCCCTCCACTTT. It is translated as CASSILEQGDSPLHF.

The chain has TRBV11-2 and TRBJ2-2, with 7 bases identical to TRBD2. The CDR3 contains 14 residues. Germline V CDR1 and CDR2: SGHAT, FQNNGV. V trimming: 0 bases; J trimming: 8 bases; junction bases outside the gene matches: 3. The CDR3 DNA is TGTGCCAGCAGCTTAGAGCTAGCGGCTGGGGAGCTGTTTTTT. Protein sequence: CASSLELAAGELFF.

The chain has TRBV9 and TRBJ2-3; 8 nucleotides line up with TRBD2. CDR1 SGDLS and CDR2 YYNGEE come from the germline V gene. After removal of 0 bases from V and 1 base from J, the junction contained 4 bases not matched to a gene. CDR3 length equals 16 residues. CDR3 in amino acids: CASSVGSGAGTDTQYF. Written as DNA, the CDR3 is TGTGCCAGCAGCGTAGGTAGCGGGGCTGGCACAGATACGCAGTATTTT.

The CDR3 loop reads CACKDRDRGSTEAFF. CDR3 DNA: TGTGCCTGCAAAGACCGGGACAGGGGTAGTACTGAAGCTTTCTTT. The chain employs TRBV30 and TRBJ1-1; 10 nucleotides align to TRBD1. CDR3 length equals 15 residues. Germline CDR1 is GTSNPN and CDR2 is SVGIG (reference sequence). With V trimmed by 6 bases and J by 5 bases, 12 bases remained unmatched.

CDR3 amino acids: CASSEVGNRDTEAFF. CDR3 DNA sequence: TGTGCCAGCAGTGAGGTTGGAAACAGGGATACTGAAGCTTTCTTT. The J gene is TRBJ1-1, the V gene TRBV25-1; weak D call: TRBD1 (6 bases). The CDR3 consists of 15 residues. Germline lookup yields CDR1 MGHDK and CDR2 SYGVNS. The V end lost 3 bases, the J end lost 5 bases, and 16 bases lay between the germline ends.

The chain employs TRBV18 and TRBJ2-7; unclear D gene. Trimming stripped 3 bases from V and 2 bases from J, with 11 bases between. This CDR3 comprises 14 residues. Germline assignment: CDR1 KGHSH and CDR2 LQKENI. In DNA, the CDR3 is TGTGCCAGCTCACCCCCACCACGGGCCTACGAGCAGTACTTC. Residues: CASSPPPRAYEQYF. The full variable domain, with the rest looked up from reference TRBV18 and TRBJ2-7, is NAGVMQNPRHLVRRRGQEARLRCSPMKGHSHVYWYRQLPEEGLKFMVYLQKENIIDESGMPKERFSAEFPKEGPSILRIQQVVRGDSAAYFCASSPPPRAYEQYFGPGTRLTVT.

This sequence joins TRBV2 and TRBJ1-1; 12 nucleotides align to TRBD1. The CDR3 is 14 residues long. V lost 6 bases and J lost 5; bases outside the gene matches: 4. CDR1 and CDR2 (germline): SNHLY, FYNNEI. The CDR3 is CASRGQGAGTEAFF. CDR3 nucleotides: TGTGCCAGCAGGGGACAGGGGGCAGGAACTGAAGCTTTCTTT.

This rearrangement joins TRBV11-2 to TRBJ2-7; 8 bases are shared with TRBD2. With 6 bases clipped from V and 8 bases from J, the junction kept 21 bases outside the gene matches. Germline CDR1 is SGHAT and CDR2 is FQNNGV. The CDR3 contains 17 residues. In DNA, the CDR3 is TGTGCCAGCAGACGGATCGGTGTAGCGGGGTCCCCCTTACAGCAGTACTTC. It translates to CASRRIGVAGSPLQQYF.